The 32 T cell receptor beta chains reported below all come from one sample, sequenced in a study of cytomegalovirus exposure and HLA in healthy donors (TCRdb year 2017). Library preparation used the immunoSEQ multiplex PCR assay. TCRdb took over this immuneACCESS table, retaining in-frame rearrangements with V and J assigned. Such tables are incomplete; in checked studies, under half of the missing clones stem from an unresolved V gene, and the remainder is unexplained. This sample lists fewer than 200,000 clones; around 90% were detected once. The ten largest clones add up to 3% of the sample. Sequenced material: PBMCs. These receptors were taken from a woman younger than 30 in good health and CMV-seropositive.

Here the CDR3 DNA reads TGCGCCAGCAGTCACGGGGAGCAGTTCTTC. Residues: CASSHGEQFF. The gene calls are TRBV23-1 and TRBJ2-1; D remains unclear. TRBV23-1 is an open reading frame whose function is uncertain. V lost 3 bases and J lost 10, with 4 bases in between. The CDR3 sequence is 10 residues long.

The chain couples TRBV6-1 to TRBJ1-5; D is perhaps TRBD1 (6 bases). Trimming pared 0 bases from V and 2 bases from J, leaving 8 bases between. There are 15 residues in the CDR3. The germline gives CDR1 MNHNS, CDR2 SASEGT. CDR3 nucleotide sequence: TGTGCCAGCAGTGAAGCAGAGGGGGGCAATCAGCCCCAGCATTTT. Translating it yields CASSEAEGGNQPQHF.

V usage is TRBV4-2 and J usage is TRBJ2-2; D not resolved. Between the trimmed V and J ends, which lost 5 bases and 4 bases, there was a span of 20 bases. Germline values: CDR1 LGHNA, CDR2 YNFKEQ. This CDR3 spans 17 amino acids. DNA of the CDR3: TGTGCCAGCAGCGCCCGACTCGCCAATAGTCGCACCGGGGAGCTGTTTTTT. Protein sequence: CASSARLANSRTGELFF.

This clone was observed a few times. The chain carries TRBV23-1 and TRBJ1-2, with D unclear. TRBV23-1 is an ORF, with its function uncertain. This CDR3 has 14 residues. Between the trimmed V and J ends, which lost 0 bases and 2 bases, there was a span of 7 bases. The CDR3 DNA sequence: TGCGCCAGCAGTCAATCGAGGGAAAACTATGGCTACACCTTC. Protein: CASSQSRENYGYTF.

The genes are TRBV7-6 and TRBJ1-4; the D gene is possibly TRBD1 (5 bases). The germline V gene encodes CDR1 SGHVS and CDR2 FNYEAQ. The ends were cut back, 7 bases at V and 3 bases at J, with 15 bases in the middle. The CDR3 loop spans 15 amino acids. The CDR3 coding sequence is TGTGCCAGCACCCCCCTGGGGGGACCTAATGAAAAACTGTTTTTT. The encoded protein is CASTPLGGPNEKLFF.

The chain recombines TRBV6-6 with TRBJ2-7; 9 positions agree with TRBD1. Trimming removed 6 bases from V and 10 bases from J; junction bases left unmatched: 10. The V gene's germline CDR1 is MNHNY and CDR2 SVGAGI (reference sequence). CDR3 length: 13 residues. Written as DNA, the CDR3 is TGTGCCAGCAGCCTAGGACAGGGGAGGTATCAGTACTTC. This codes for CASSLGQGRYQYF.

J is TRBJ2-1 and V is TRBV6-4, with TRBD1 matching over 10 bases. The CDR3 sequence is 15 residues long. V dropped 4 bases and J dropped 9; count of bases not matched to a gene: 9. Germline values: CDR1 MRHNA, CDR2 SNTAGT. The CDR3 sequence: CASSAGTGEIGEQFF. The CDR3, as DNA: TGTGCCAGCAGTGCTGGGACAGGGGAGATAGGTGAGCAGTTCTTC.

This clone was counted a few times. The rearrangement uses TRBV27 and TRBJ1-2; D gene ambiguous. The V end lost 0 bases, the J end lost 3 bases, and 5 bases lay between the germline ends. Germline assignment: CDR1 MNHEY and CDR2 SMNVEV (reference sequence). This CDR3 spans 13 amino acids. This CDR3 is CASSLSRDYGYTF. The CDR3 coding sequence is TGTGCCAGCAGTTTATCGCGGGACTATGGCTACACCTTC.

The CDR3 region is CASSSIPSSYNSPLHF. DNA of the CDR3: TGTGCCAGCAGTTCCATACCTAGCTCCTATAATTCACCCCTCCACTTT. The gene calls are TRBV2 and TRBJ1-6; the D is unclear. Germline V gives CDR1 SNHLY, CDR2 FYNNEI. V was clipped by 5 bases and J by 0 bases, with 11 bases between them. CDR3 size: 16 residues. Supplemented by reference TRBV2 and TRBJ1-6, the full variable domain reads EPEVTQTPSHQVTQMGQEVILRCVPISNHLYFYWYRQILGQKVEFLVSFYNNEISEKSEIFDDQFSVERPDGSNFTLKIRSTKLEDSAMYFCASSSIPSSYNSPLHFGNGTRLTVT.

The gene calls are TRBV5-1 and TRBJ2-1, with 10 bases identical to TRBD2. Germline V CDR1 and CDR2: SGHRS, YFSETQ. The V and J ends lost 2 bases and 3 bases, in that order; junction bases with no gene match: 5. This CDR3 region has 16 residues. The CDR3 DNA follows: TGCGCCAGCAGCTTATCGGGGACTAGCGACTACAATGAGCAGTTCTTC. Its protein is CASSLSGTSDYNEQFF.

The V and J genes are TRBV5-1 and TRBJ1-2, with 9 nucleotides matching TRBD1. This CDR3 is 16 amino acids long. In germline, CDR1 is SGHRS, CDR2 YFSETQ. V was pared by 1 base and J by 8 bases, with 12 bases of the junction left unmatched. The CDR3 reads CASSLTPGQGGEGYTF. DNA of the CDR3: TGCGCCAGCAGCTTGACGCCGGGACAGGGAGGAGAAGGCTACACCTTC.

The V call is TRBV5-1, the J call TRBJ1-2; 8 nucleotides agree with TRBD1. The CDR3 is 14 amino acids. V shed 0 bases, J shed 7 bases, and the junction held 5 bases outside the gene matches. CDR1 is SGHRS and CDR2 is YFSETQ in the germline V gene. The CDR3 spells CASSLAGQGGGYTF. In DNA, the CDR3 is TGCGCCAGCAGCTTGGCAGGACAGGGCGGTGGCTACACCTTC.

CDR3 in DNA: TGTGCCACCAGCAGAGGTCCAAACACAGATACGCAGTATTTT. Protein product: CATSRGPNTDTQYF. The gene calls are TRBV15 and TRBJ2-3; D gene uncertain. CDR1 is LNHNV, CDR2 YYDKDF, per germline (reference sequence). The germline V and J ends were trimmed by 1 base and 2 bases, with 7 bases remaining between them. The CDR3 consists of 14 residues.

V usage is TRBV19 and J usage is TRBJ2-6, with 8 bases that match TRBD1. Trimming removed 5 bases from V and 3 bases from J; junction bases left unmatched: 3. CDR1 and CDR2 from the germline V gene are LNHDA and SQIVND (reference sequence). This CDR3 has 15 amino acids. CDR3: CASSQTGDGANVLTF. DNA of the CDR3: TGTGCCAGTAGTCAGACAGGGGATGGGGCCAACGTCCTGACTTTC.

This clone was seen more than once but under ten times. The chain couples TRBV19 to TRBJ2-4; 7 nucleotides match TRBD1. Germline-derived CDR1 and CDR2 are LNHDA and SQIVND (reference sequence). The CDR3 covers 13 residues. Trimming took 7 bases from V and 2 from J; bases not matched to a gene: 2. CDR3 in amino acids: CASKQGTKNIQYF. The CDR3 DNA follows: TGTGCCAGTAAACAGGGGACCAAAAACATTCAGTACTTC.

The rearrangement joins TRBV28 to TRBJ2-7; a possible D gene is TRBD2 (5 bases). The V gene's germline CDR1 is MDHEN and CDR2 SYDVKM. The CDR3 has 13 amino acids. Trimming took off 1 base at V and 9 bases at J, with 13 bases between the two ends. CDR3 in amino acids: CASSLLGPGWQYF. DNA for the CDR3: TGTGCCAGCAGTTTATTAGGCCCGGGATGGCAGTACTTC.

The chain employs TRBV9 and TRBJ1-3, with 7 bases aligning to TRBD1. This CDR3 is built from 17 residues. With 4 bases clipped from V and 4 bases from J, the junction kept 14 bases outside the gene matches. Germline V gene lookup returns CDR1 SGDLS and CDR2 YYNGEE. The CDR3 sequence: CASSPGTARRTGNTIYF. CDR3 DNA: TGTGCCAGCAGCCCCGGGACAGCGCGAAGGACCGGAAACACCATATATTTT. Full variable domain (outside the CDR3, taken from reference TRBV9 and TRBJ1-3): DSGVTQTPKHLITATGQRVTLRCSPRSGDLSVYWYQQSLDQGLQFLIQYYNGEERAKGNILERFSAQQFPDLHSELNLSSLELGDSALYFCASSPGTARRTGNTIYFGEGSWLTVV.

J is TRBJ1-2 and V is TRBV30; D uncertain. The germline V gene has CDR1 GTSNPN and CDR2 SVGIG (reference sequence). Trimming pared 1 base from V and 6 bases from J, leaving 9 bases between. This CDR3 has 12 amino acids. The CDR3 here is CAWSATWDGYTF. CDR3 bases: TGTGCCTGGAGTGCGACTTGGGATGGCTACACCTTC.

The chain is built from TRBV15 and TRBJ2-1; TRBD2 agrees at 8 bases. This CDR3 is 16 amino acids long. CDR1 is LNHNV and CDR2 is YYDKDF in the germline V gene (reference sequence). Unmatched junction bases numbered 12, after V lost 4 bases and J lost 7 bases. The CDR3 DNA reads TGTGCCACCAGCATGGGCAAGCGGGAGTCGGGGAATGAGCAGTTCTTC. Amino acid sequence: CATSMGKRESGNEQFF.

The CDR3 here is CASSLLRTGNTEAFF. The CDR3 coding sequence is TGCGCCAGCAGCCTCCTCAGGACAGGGAACACTGAAGCTTTCTTT. The chain joins TRBV4-1 to TRBJ1-1; 7 bases match TRBD1. V gave up 4 bases and J gave up 1 base; unmatched junction bases: 6. The CDR3 spans 15 residues. Germline V CDR1 and CDR2: MGHRA, YSYEKL.

V gene TRBV20-1 combines with J gene TRBJ1-1; 7 bases agree with TRBD1. The CDR3 runs 11 residues. J lost 5 bases, V lost 5 bases, and 2 bases had no gene match. Germline V gene lookup returns CDR1 DFQATT and CDR2 SNEGSKA (reference sequence). The CDR3 spells CSASGGTEAFF. Written as DNA, the CDR3 is TGCAGTGCTTCAGGGGGAACTGAAGCTTTCTTT.

The V call is TRBV7-9, the J call TRBJ1-6; 8 nucleotides line up with TRBD1. This CDR3 region has 15 residues. The V gene end was trimmed by 4 bases and the J gene end by 6 bases; junction bases not matched to a gene: 5. Germline CDR1 and CDR2: SEHNR and FQNEAQ (reference sequence). The CDR3 DNA reads as TGTGCCAGCAGCTCCACAGGGGGAAGTAATTCACCCCTCCACTTT. This encodes CASSSTGGSNSPLHF.

The chain recombines TRBV2 with TRBJ1-4; D unresolved. V was trimmed by 1 base and J by 3 bases, leaving 12 bases between them. The CDR3 is made up of 16 amino acids. CDR1 is SNHLY, CDR2 FYNNEI, per germline. CDR3 sequence: CASSEVSREPNEKLFF. As DNA, the CDR3 is TGTGCCAGCAGTGAAGTATCGAGGGAACCTAATGAAAAACTGTTTTTT.

This rearrangement joins TRBV5-1 to TRBJ2-3; the D gene is possibly TRBD1 (5 bases). Germline CDR1 is SGHRS and CDR2 is YFSETQ. CDR3 length: 16 residues. V was pared by 0 bases and J by 4 bases, with 15 bases between. The CDR3 is CASSLGERAGPDTQYF. CDR3 bases: TGCGCCAGCAGCTTGGGAGAAAGGGCAGGGCCAGATACGCAGTATTTT.

The chain employs TRBV19 and TRBJ1-2; D remains ambiguous. V was pared by 1 base and J by 1 base, with 10 bases between. CDR1 is LNHDA and CDR2 is SQIVND in the germline V gene (reference sequence). The CDR3 has 15 residues. CDR3 nucleotides: TGTGCCAGTAGTATAGCCTCAGGATTTAACTATGGCTACACCTTC. Residues: CASSIASGFNYGYTF.

This chain uses TRBV6-5 with TRBJ1-3; D gene uncertain. The CDR3 runs to 12 residues. Germline V gives CDR1 MNHEY, CDR2 SVGAGI. Trimming cost V 4 bases and J 2 bases, with 3 bases left between them. The CDR3 DNA reads as TGTGCCAGCAGTTCTGCTGGAAACACCATATATTTT. As protein: CASSSAGNTIYF.

This chain uses TRBV28 with TRBJ2-5; 9 bases are a match to TRBD1. Germline lookup yields CDR1 MDHEN and CDR2 SYDVKM. V gave up 1 base and J gave up 5 bases; unmatched junction bases: 11. The CDR3 covers 17 residues. The CDR3 nucleotides are TGTGCCAGCAGTTTATTGGCCGGACAGGGGCGGAGGGAGACCCAGTACTTC. It encodes CASSLLAGQGRRETQYF. Filled out from reference TRBV28 and TRBJ2-5, the complete variable domain reads DVKVTQSSRYLVKRTGEKVFLECVQDMDHENMFWYRQDPGLGLRLIYFSYDVKMKEKGDIPEGYSVSREKKERFSLILESASTNQTSMYLCASSLLAGQGRRETQYFGPGTRLLVL.

The chain couples TRBV15 to TRBJ1-2, with D possibly matching TRBD1 (5 bases). V lost 1 base and J lost 8, with 8 bases in between. CDR3 length: 12 amino acids. The V gene's germline CDR1 is LNHNV and CDR2 YYDKDF (reference sequence). As DNA, the CDR3 is TGTGCCACCAGCAGAGTGACAGACGGCTACACCTTC. This translates into CATSRVTDGYTF.

This chain joins TRBV19 and TRBJ2-1; D unresolved. This CDR3 has 15 residues. From germline, CDR1 is LNHDA and CDR2 SQIVND (reference sequence). V shed 5 bases and J shed 0 bases, with 11 bases lying between them. The CDR3 spells CASSYPVSSYNEQFF. The CDR3 nucleotides read TGTGCCAGTAGTTACCCGGTTAGCTCCTACAATGAGCAGTTCTTC.

The chain combines TRBV30 with TRBJ2-1, with D perhaps TRBD1 (5 bases). V lost 0 bases and J 3 bases, leaving 9 bases between the germline ends. The CDR3 spans 14 residues. CDR1 is GTSNPN, CDR2 SVGIG, per germline (reference sequence). CDR3 amino acids: CAWSVGADYNEQFF. The CDR3, as DNA: TGTGCCTGGAGTGTAGGGGCGGACTACAATGAGCAGTTCTTC.

The chain carries TRBV28 and TRBJ2-1; TRBD2 matches at 9 bases. The germline V gene encodes CDR1 MDHEN and CDR2 SYDVKM. This CDR3 is 16 amino acids long. Losses at the gene ends were 5 bases for V and 4 bases for J; bases not matched to a gene: 9. CDR3 sequence: CASSPPGTSPYNEQFF. The CDR3, as DNA: TGTGCCAGCAGTCCTCCGGGGACTAGCCCTTACAATGAGCAGTTCTTC.

The chain joins TRBV5-6 to TRBJ1-2; D is undetermined. The germline gives CDR1 SGHDT, CDR2 YYEEEE. The length of the CDR3 is 13 residues. Trimming pared 5 bases from V and 2 bases from J, leaving 10 bases between. CDR3 in DNA: TGTGCCAGCAGACTGGGCGGGAACTATGGCTACACCTTC. Translation gives CASRLGGNYGYTF.